This is a list of T cell receptor beta chains from one sample in a study of blood T cell repertoires in COVID-19. Measured with immunoSEQ multiplex PCR; TCRdb has only the in-frame clones, and not every one. This sample has 150,000 to 200,000 clones, with about 88% found just once. Sequencing was done on a sample of peripheral blood. The receptors were gathered from a man in his fifties or sixties with COVID-19, enrolled during active disease. CDR3s leave out the opening cysteine and the closing phenylalanine or tryptophan. A clone size is listed for some rows: how often the clone was seen (once, few, many), or a class if it is expanded.

V gene,J gene,clone size,CDR3 protein
TRBV18,TRBJ1-2,once,ASSPLPGEGYT
TRBV4-1,TRBJ2-7,.,ASSQDEAGGFSEQY
TRBV13,TRBJ2-3,.,ASSRIAGGWDTQY
TRBV6-6,TRBJ1-1,few,ASSTREGAEAF
TRBV29-1,TRBJ2-1,.,SGIQGYNEQF
TRBV12-3/TRBV12-4,TRBJ1-4,once,ATTRTGWEKLF
TRBV9,TRBJ2-7,.,ASSVGYSSYEQY
TRBV2,TRBJ2-1,.,ASTRYNEQF
TRBV6-5,TRBJ2-7,.,ASSYDGSGISYEQY
TRBV28,TRBJ1-4,.,ASGPGGGTNEKLF
TRBV5-5,TRBJ2-7,.,ASSWDRGPSYEQY
TRBV29-1,TRBJ2-7,.,SVGGGRYEQY
TRBV13,TRBJ2-7,.,ASSSTASGIEY
TRBV10-2,TRBJ2-3,.,ASSGGRGGLDTQY
TRBV29-1,TRBJ2-1,.,SVSDRSNEQF
TRBV6-5,TRBJ2-2,.,ASRVPAGELF
TRBV29-1,TRBJ2-3,.,SGNAGLGTDTQY
TRBV12-5,TRBJ1-1,.,ASGLNNRDEAF
TRBV28,TRBJ1-3,.,ASRAPGTAGNTIY
TRBV4-2,TRBJ1-1,.,ASSQLLSGTEAF
TRBV6-2/TRBV6-3,TRBJ2-5,.,ASSVNRGVVETQY
TRBV14,TRBJ2-5,.,ASSPGQQETQY
TRBV7-3,TRBJ1-2,.,ASSLGQVPYGYT
TRBV18,TRBJ2-5,.,ASSFSGRETQY
TRBV7-9,TRBJ2-7,.,ASSLDGTGVVLYEQY
TRBV9,TRBJ1-5,.,ASSPDGGNQPQH
TRBV6-6,TRBJ1-1,.,ASSYHDRGAF
TRBV30,TRBJ1-1,once,AWSPTGNTEAF
TRBV7-8,TRBJ1-5,.,ASSLRENSNQPQH
TRBV7-9,TRBJ2-7,.,ASSSQSGRTNEQY
TRBV5-4,TRBJ2-7,.,ASSAGTGVSEQY
TRBV27,TRBJ1-2,.,ASSLSREGLGGYT
TRBV19,TRBJ1-5,.,ASRGTGPSNQPQH
TRBV6-5,TRBJ1-5,.,ASSSGAGPGQPQH
TRBV11-3,TRBJ2-1,.,ASSLRGGRDNNEQF
TRBV3-1/TRBV3-2,TRBJ1-5,once,ASRDVGGTSSNQPQH
TRBV7-9,TRBJ2-1,.,ASSYSGLAGGPSEQF
TRBV5-8,TRBJ2-7,.,ASSLMGDAYEQY
TRBV24-1,TRBJ1-5,.,ATSEPGQGLRPQH
TRBV3-1/TRBV3-2,TRBJ1-4,.,ASSQDRATTNEKLF
TRBV25-1,TRBJ1-2,.,ASSERYGYT
TRBV7-2,TRBJ2-4,.,ASSPDNDPKNIQY
TRBV19,TRBJ1-3,.,ASTASTAGNTIY
TRBV10-3,TRBJ1-3,few,AISEESYSGNTIY